These T cell receptor beta chains were read from a single sample in a study of OX40 agonist ivuxolimab in advanced cancers. The repertoire was sequenced with immunoSEQ multiplex PCR; TCRdb's copy has only in-frame clones and lacks some. Counted here are tens of thousands of clones, 86% occurring once; the ten biggest clones make up 0.7% to 0.9%. Sequencing was performed on CD4+ or CD8+ T cells sorted from blood, taken in a trial of the OX40 agonist ivuxolimab. Receptors originate from an adult with an advanced solid tumor such as melanoma, head and neck, liver or kidney cancer. The CDR3 runs from the conserved cysteine through the conserved F or W. A D gene is named only where the DNA matches it firmly. The size field is filled for only some rows; it gives once, few, many or a size class.

TRBD2	.	TRBJ2-5	TRBV5-1	TGCGCCAGCAGCTCTTTAGCGGGAGGTGAACAAGAGACCCAGTACTTC	CASSSLAGGEQETQYF
TRBD1	.	TRBJ1-5	TRBV19	TGTGCCAGTAGATCTATTGGACAGGGAGATCAGCCCCAGCATTTT	CASRSIGQGDQPQHF
TRBD2	.	TRBJ2-6	TRBV4-2	TGTGCCAGCAGCCGTCCCCGGACTAGCGGGGTTAGCTCTGGGGCCAACGTCCTGACTTTC	CASSRPRTSGVSSGANVLTF
.	.	TRBJ2-2	TRBV6-1	TGTGCCAGCACTGGACAGCCGGCCACCGGGGAGCTGTTTTTT	CASTGQPATGELFF
TRBD1	.	TRBJ1-2	TRBV14	TGTGCCAGCAGCCAATCCCGGGACAGCTATGGCTACACCTTC	CASSQSRDSYGYTF
.	.	TRBJ2-5	TRBV30	TGTGCCTGGAGCAAGGACTCGCTGAGGGAGACCCAGTACTTC	CAWSKDSLRETQYF
.	.	TRBJ1-5	TRBV2	TGTGCCAGCAGTGCTGATGGCGGTCAGCCCCAGCATTTT	CASSADGGQPQHF
.	once	TRBJ2-7	TRBV2	TGTGCCAGCAGTGAGGGCTCCCTGTCCTACGAGCAGTACTTC	CASSEGSLSYEQYF
.	once	TRBJ1-3	TRBV10-1	TGCGCCAGCATTGCGGAGCAGGGGGGAAACACCATATATTTT	CASIAEQGGNTIYF
TRBD1	.	TRBJ2-3	TRBV13	TGTGCCAGCAGCCCCGGGACAGGGTGGTTAGATACGCAGTATTTT	CASSPGTGWLDTQYF
.	.	TRBJ2-7	TRBV7-9	TGTGCCAGCAGCGCCACCGCCTACGAGCAGTACTTC	CASSATAYEQYF
.	few	TRBJ2-3	TRBV11-2	TGTGCCAGCAGCTTAGAATCTCGTCCAGGGACGGATACGCAGTATTTT	CASSLESRPGTDTQYF
.	.	TRBJ1-6	TRBV7-2	TGTGCCAGCAGCTTAAGTCGGGAGGGTTCACCCCTCCACTTT	CASSLSREGSPLHF
.	.	TRBJ2-7	TRBV28	TGTGCCAGCAGTATACAGGGTTACGAGCAGTACTTC	CASSIQGYEQYF
.	.	TRBJ2-7	TRBV10-3	TGTGCCATCAGTGAGTCAAGCAGTTACGAGCAGTACTTC	CAISESSSYEQYF
TRBD2	.	TRBJ2-3	TRBV5-1	TGCGCCAGCAGCCACGGACTAGCGGGGGGCTTCACAGATACGCAGTATTTT	CASSHGLAGGFTDTQYF
TRBD1	once	TRBJ2-7	TRBV23-1	TGCGCCAGCAGTCAATCTCGCCGGGACAGGGGCCTACCGATCTACGAGCAGTACTTC	CASSQSRRDRGLPIYEQYF
.	.	TRBJ1-3	TRBV30	TGTGCCTGGATCAGGGGAAGCTCTGGAAACACCATATATTTT	CAWIRGSSGNTIYF
TRBD2	once	TRBJ2-1	TRBV9	TGTGCCAGCAGCGTCGGACTAGCGGACAATGAGCAGTTCTTC	CASSVGLADNEQFF
TRBD2	.	TRBJ2-7	TRBV27	TGTGCCAGCAGTTCCCTTGATAGCGGGAGAGCCCCCTACGAGCAGTACTTC	CASSSLDSGRAPYEQYF
.	.	TRBJ1-5	TRBV6-5	TGTGCCAGCAGTGGGTCTGGGAACCAGCCCCAGCATTTT	CASSGSGNQPQHF
.	once	TRBJ1-5	TRBV19	TGTGCCAGTAGCCCAAATGGGGTAGTACAGCCCCAGCATTTT	CASSPNGVVQPQHF
.	.	TRBJ2-1	TRBV10-3	TGTGCCATCAAGGGGGGATCGTACAATGAGCAGTTCTTC	CAIKGGSYNEQFF
TRBD1	.	TRBJ1-6	TRBV27	TGTGCCAGCCGTCCCGGGACAGGGAATGGAGGGTCACCCCTCCACTTT	CASRPGTGNGGSPLHF
.	.	TRBJ2-7	TRBV13	TGTGCCAGCAGCTTAGGACCCTCCTACGAGCAGTACTTC	CASSLGPSYEQYF
.	.	TRBJ1-4	TRBV19	TGTGCCAGTAGTATGACAGAACTTAATGAAAAACTGTTTTTT	CASSMTELNEKLFF
.	.	TRBJ1-6	TRBV5-5	TGTGCCAGCAGCTTGGATTCTGGGGTTATAAGGTCACCCCTCCACTTT	CASSLDSGVIRSPLHF
TRBD2	once	TRBJ2-2	TRBV5-1	TGCGCCAGCAGCCTGCTAAGCGGGAGCAACACCGGGGAGCTGTTTTTT	CASSLLSGSNTGELFF
TRBD1	.	TRBJ2-5	TRBV18	TGTGCCAGCTCACCGCCGGGACAGGGGCCGAGGGAGACCCAGTACTTC	CASSPPGQGPRETQYF